This T cell receptor beta chain was identified during a study of cytomegalovirus exposure and HLA in healthy donors. PCR was performed using 60 Vbeta and 13 Jbeta primers. Profiling relied on immunoSEQ multiplex PCR, and the TCRdb table lists in-frame clones only, not all of them. The sample yields about 150,000 clones, around 80% seen once. Notes on the study in general: Several V segments, TRBV6-2 and TRBV6-3 among them, could not be told apart and were dropped. At a 0.05 false discovery rate, a later analysis found 15,000 to 20,000 TCR beta sequences to be associated with HLA alleles.

This clone was seen a few times. Antigen specificity is unknown. Trimming removed 6 bases from V and 7 bases from J; junction bases left unmatched: 11. There are 14 residues in the CDR3. Per the germline V gene, CDR1 is KGHSH and CDR2 is LQKENI. The clonotype was recovered from a man aged 35-49 years in good health and CMV-seropositive. The rearrangement links TRBV18 to TRBJ2-7, with 8 nucleotides matching TRBD1. The sample was PBMCs. DNA for the CDR3: TGTGCCAGCTCGGGACTGGACAGGGCCGGAGAGCAGTACTTC. It specifies CASSGLDRAGEQYF.